This T cell receptor beta chain was obtained from a study of beta chain features in type 1 diabetes. Study context: Healthy donors and patients showed comparable age, gender and cell yields. Study-level results: When Type 1 diabetes patients were examined, their TCRB CDR3s proved moderately but significantly shorter in all four CD4+ subsets. HLA influence on TCRB rearrangement stayed unresolved here.

There are 15 residues in the CDR3. Per the germline V gene, CDR1 is MNHEY and CDR2 is SVGAGI. Trimming left V 8 bases short and J 0 bases short, with 17 bases between. About this clone: Its antigen is as yet unknown.

Sequencing targeted expressed TCRB transcripts, as all isolated RNA had been reverse transcribed. Average reads for naive, central memory and regulatory T cell samples were roughly 3.5 million. This table comes from immunoSEQ multiplex PCR, and its TCRdb copy is limited to in-frame clones, with some not included. The profile covers approximately 360,000 clones, with roughly 12% appearing a single time and about 0.01% taken by the ten largest. The source material was naive CD4+ T cells from blood. The TCR comes from a woman aged 18-29 years with type 1 diabetes. The genes are TRBV6-5 and TRBJ2-7; D not resolved. The CDR3 sequence: CASFSRSQNSYEQYF. The DNA of the CDR3 is TGTGCCAGCTTCTCACGCTCTCAGAACTCCTACGAGCAGTACTTC.